This T cell receptor beta chain emerged from a study of control samples from healthy donors and cancer patients. The table lists this clone with a count of one. The CDR3 runs to 17 residues. Germline V gene data show CDR1 as MNHEY and CDR2 as SMNVEV (reference sequence). Trimming shortened V by 8 bases and J by 3 bases, and 25 bases separated the two germline ends. Sequencing used immunoSEQ multiplex PCR; TCRdb keeps in-frame clones, though not all of them. The repertoire holds around 90,000 clones, with over 65% as singletons. The sample was blood. The sequence came from a woman aged 40 to 55 in good health. V and J are TRBV27 and TRBJ1-2; D is possibly TRBD1 (6 bases). This CDR3 is CASYKQGVGVGDYGYTF. DNA for the CDR3: TGTGCCAGCTATAAACAGGGAGTCGGCGTAGGGGACTATGGCTACACCTTC.